This T cell receptor (beta chain) came from a study of T cells expressing NK-cell markers. The CDR3 runs 15 residues. CDR1 is MNHNS and CDR2 is SASEGT in the germline V gene. TCRdb reprocessed the 5' RACE reads, with one entry per CDR3 protein and no DNA. Its table records around 550,000 distinct CDR3 sequences. With regard to this clonotype: What it recognizes is unknown.

Findings of the study overall: The share of CD8+ T cells held by dominant NKG2C+ clonotypes was about 1.0-7.5% in several donors. Once again these clonotypes came out on top in the CD3+CD56-NKG2C+ fraction of four donors.

This sequence originates from a man younger than 35 in good health. This rearrangement joins TRBV6-1 to TRBJ1-2; there is no DNA to check the TCRdb D call of TRBD1. Sequencing was done on a sample of blood T cells: a sorted CD56 or NKG2C T cell subset, CD4+ or CD8+ T cells, or bulk PBMC T cells (not recorded which). The CDR3 reads CASTEMGQGNYGYTF.